This TCR beta chain was sequenced for a study of CD8+ T cells in alopecia areata. Study results and caveats: Whereas mice showed it more clearly, TCR sharing across patients was murkier, possibly because of HLA.

Sequencing relied on a cDNA template that was reverse transcribed from extracted RNA. Here immunoSEQ multiplex PCR was the method, and the copy in TCRdb shows in-frame clones only, minus some. The table records roughly 140,000 clones, 62% of them present only once. A FACSAria was used to sort CD4+ and CD8+ T cells. These cells came from PBMCs. This clone showed up just once. The antigen is undetermined. V was trimmed by 3 bases and J by 0 bases, leaving 10 bases between them. This CDR3 has 16 residues. Germline lookup yields CDR1 SGDLS and CDR2 YYNGEE. This chain uses TRBV9 with TRBJ2-6; the D gene is possibly TRBD2 (5 bases). The sequence came from a human donor in good health. Sequenced sample: CD8+ T cells sorted from blood. The CDR3 DNA sequence: TGTGCCAGCAGCGGAGGGAGCCGCTCTGGGGCCAACGTCCTGACTTTC. Translating it yields CASSGGSRSGANVLTF.